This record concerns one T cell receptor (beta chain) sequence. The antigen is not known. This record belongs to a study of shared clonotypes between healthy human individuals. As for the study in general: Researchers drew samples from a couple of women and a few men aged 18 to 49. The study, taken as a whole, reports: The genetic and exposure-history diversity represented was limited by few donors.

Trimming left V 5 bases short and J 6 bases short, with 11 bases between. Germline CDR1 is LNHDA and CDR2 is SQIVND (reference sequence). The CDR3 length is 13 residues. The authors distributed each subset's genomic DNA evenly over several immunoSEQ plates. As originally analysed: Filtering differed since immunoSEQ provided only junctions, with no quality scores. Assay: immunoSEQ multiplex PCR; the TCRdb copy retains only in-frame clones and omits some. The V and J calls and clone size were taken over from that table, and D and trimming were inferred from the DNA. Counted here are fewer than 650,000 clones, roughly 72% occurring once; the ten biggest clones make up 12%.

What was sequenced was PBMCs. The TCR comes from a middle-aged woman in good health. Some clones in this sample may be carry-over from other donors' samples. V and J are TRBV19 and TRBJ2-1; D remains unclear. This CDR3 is CASSSPPGNEQFF. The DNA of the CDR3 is TGTGCCAGTAGTTCCCCCCCCGGCAATGAGCAGTTCTTC.